These T cell receptor beta chains were read from a single sample in a study of technical replicates of blood from a few donors. Data came from immunoSEQ multiplex PCR; TCRdb stores just in-frame clones and leaves some out. The table has roughly 81,000 clones, 86% seen once; the top ten hold about 5.1%. Source material: PBMCs. The receptors originated from a human donor in good health. Some clones in this sample may be carry-over from other donors' samples. Both conserved end residues are part of each CDR3. A D gene is named only where the DNA matches it firmly. Not every row has a clone size; where given, it reads once, few, many or a size class.

D,J,size,V,CDR3,DNA
-,TRBJ2-7,few,TRBV18,CASSPLGWNEQYF,TGTGCCAGCTCACCGCTCGGGTGGAACGAGCAGTACTTC
TRBD2,TRBJ2-1,-,TRBV19,CASSRPRTSGDANEQFF,TGTGCCAGTAGTCGACCCCGGACTAGCGGGGATGCAAATGAGCAGTTCTTC
-,TRBJ2-4,-,TRBV7-9,CASSSQGNIQYF,TGTGCCAGCAGCTCCCAGGGGAACATTCAGTACTTC
-,TRBJ1-1,-,TRBV5-1,CASSFNAGGAFF,TGCGCCAGCAGCTTTAACGCCGGGGGGGCTTTCTTT
-,TRBJ1-1,-,TRBV15,CATSRDRSGGAFF,TGTGCCACCAGCAGAGATCGGTCCGGGGGGGCTTTCTTT
-,TRBJ2-7,-,TRBV14,CASSRRGGTGHEQYF,TGTGCCAGCAGCCGAAGGGGAGGGACAGGCCACGAGCAGTACTTC
-,TRBJ2-6,-,TRBV30,CAPDRSSSGANVLTF,TGTGCCCCTGACAGAAGTAGCTCTGGGGCCAACGTCCTGACTTTC
TRBD1,TRBJ1-5,-,TRBV29-1,CSVKGQGNQPQHF,TGCAGCGTGAAAGGACAGGGCAATCAGCCCCAGCATTTT
TRBD2,TRBJ2-1,-,TRBV9,CASSNRLAGGTYNEQFF,TGTGCCAGCAGCAACCGACTAGCGGGGGGGACCTACAATGAGCAGTTCTTC
TRBD2,TRBJ2-3,-,TRBV29-1,CSIDGLAFTDTQYF,TGCAGCATCGACGGACTAGCGTTCACAGATACGCAGTATTTT
TRBD1,TRBJ1-1,-,TRBV5-6,CASSWRTGRTEAFF,TGTGCCAGCAGCTGGCGGACAGGGAGGACTGAAGCTTTCTTT
-,TRBJ2-3,-,TRBV29-1,CSSRSTDTQYF,TGCAGCTCCAGAAGCACAGATACGCAGTACTTT
-,TRBJ2-7,-,TRBV5-1,CASTALGAYEQYF,TGCGCCAGCACCGCACTAGGAGCCTACGAGCAGTACTTC
-,TRBJ1-1,-,TRBV5-1,CASSPGHMSTEAFF,TGCGCCAGCAGCCCAGGACATATGAGCACTGAAGCTTTCTTT
TRBD2,TRBJ2-3,-,TRBV30,CAWSPAGVPDTQYF,TGTGCCTGGAGCCCAGCGGGAGTCCCAGATACGCAGTATTTT
TRBD1,TRBJ1-6,-,TRBV4-3,CASSQGTGVNSPLHF,TGCGCCAGCAGCCAAGGGACAGGGGTTAATTCACCCCTCCACTTT
TRBD2,TRBJ2-1,-,TRBV18,CASSPPPTGSGRIDEQFF,TGTGCCAGCTCACCACCCCCCACGGGTAGCGGGAGGATAGATGAGCAGTTCTTC
-,TRBJ1-2,-,TRBV2,CASSESGVDGYTF,TGTGCCAGCAGTGAATCAGGGGTTGATGGCTACACCTTC
TRBD1,TRBJ1-2,once,TRBV6-5,CASSPGTGRYGYTF,TGTGCCAGCAGTCCCGGGACAGGACGATATGGCTACACCTTC
-,TRBJ2-7,-,TRBV7-2,CASSLDTSASYEQYF,TGTGCCAGCAGCTTAGATACCAGCGCCTCCTACGAGCAGTACTTC
TRBD1,TRBJ1-2,-,TRBV2,CASGQGIYGYTF,TGTGCCAGCGGACAGGGGATTTATGGCTACACCTTC
-,TRBJ2-5,-,TRBV14,CASSQEFSRGTQYF,TGTGCCAGCAGCCAAGAGTTTTCAAGAGGGACCCAGTACTTC
-,TRBJ1-5,once,TRBV4-1,CASSQGGGRTGRDLAQHF,TGCGCCAGCAGCCAAGGGGGGGGTAGGACTGGGAGGGATCTAGCCCAGCATTTT
-,TRBJ1-2,-,TRBV6-1,CASVGGGANYGYTF,TGTGCCAGCGTTGGCGGGGGGGCTAACTATGGCTACACCTTC
TRBD2,TRBJ2-3,-,TRBV5-1,CASRHTSESTDTQYF,TGCGCCAGCAGGCATACTAGCGAGAGCACAGATACGCAGTATTTT
TRBD2,TRBJ2-5,-,TRBV2,CASSTSGMKTQYF,TGTGCCAGCTCTACTAGCGGGATGAAGACCCAGTACTTC
-,TRBJ2-2,-,TRBV4-1,CASSPRGIPGELFF,TGCGCCAGCAGCCCCCGAGGGATACCCGGGGAGCTGTTTTTT
-,TRBJ1-4,-,TRBV4-1,CASSQDPPWSAGEKLFF,TGCGCCAGCAGCCAAGACCCGCCCTGGTCAGCAGGAGAAAAACTGTTTTTT
TRBD2,TRBJ2-1,-,TRBV4-2,CASSQDQSGLPRFF,TGTGCCAGCAGCCAAGATCAGTCGGGACTACCTAGGTTCTTC
TRBD1,TRBJ2-7,-,TRBV18,CASSQNNIGTAIGPYEQYF,TGTGCCAGCTCACAGAACAATATCGGGACAGCGATAGGGCCTTACGAGCAGTACTTC
TRBD2,TRBJ2-3,-,TRBV7-9,CASSPSGNPDTQYF,TGTGCCAGCAGCCCTAGCGGGAATCCAGATACGCAGTATTTT
TRBD1,TRBJ2-6,-,TRBV7-3,CASSLSPGGATGANVLTF,TGTGCCAGCAGCTTAAGTCCAGGGGGCGCAACTGGGGCCAACGTCCTGACTTTC
TRBD2,TRBJ2-1,once,TRBV6-4,CASTPRAGGGDEQFF,TGTGCCAGCACCCCACGAGCGGGGGGTGGCGATGAGCAGTTCTTC
-,TRBJ2-7,-,TRBV7-6,CASSPGGFSYEQYF,TGTGCCAGCAGCCCCGGAGGGTTCTCCTACGAGCAGTACTTC
TRBD1,TRBJ2-5,-,TRBV6-6,CASTAHRGQETQYF,TGTGCCAGCACCGCCCACAGGGGTCAAGAGACCCAGTACTTC
TRBD2,TRBJ2-1,-,TRBV30,CAWSSTSGRASEQFF,TGTGCCTGGTCCTCCACTAGCGGGAGGGCCAGTGAGCAGTTCTTC
-,TRBJ1-4,-,TRBV11-2,CASSLSHVNEKLFF,TGTGCCAGCAGCCTAAGCCATGTAAATGAAAAACTGTTTTTT
TRBD1,TRBJ1-1,-,TRBV11-2,CASRGDRVGEAFF,TGTGCCAGCAGGGGGGACAGGGTTGGTGAAGCTTTCTTT
-,TRBJ2-1,-,TRBV29-1,CSVEELGLRHNEQFF,TGCAGCGTTGAAGAACTAGGACTGAGACACAATGAGCAGTTCTTC
-,TRBJ2-3,-,TRBV7-8,CASSLRLGDTQYF,TGTGCCAGCAGCCTCCGACTAGGGGATACGCAGTATTTT
-,TRBJ1-2,-,TRBV28,CASSLTANYGYTF,TGTGCCAGCAGTTTGACAGCTAACTATGGCTACACCTTC
-,TRBJ2-3,-,TRBV6-4,CASSARVGDTQYF,TGTGCCAGCAGCGCCAGGGTGGGAGATACGCAGTATTTT
TRBD1,TRBJ2-7,-,TRBV7-9,CASSPDRVVYQYF,TGTGCCAGCAGCCCCGACAGGGTTGTCTATCAGTACTTC
-,TRBJ1-1,-,TRBV9,CASSVRGMNTEAFF,TGTGCCAGCAGCGTAAGAGGGATGAACACTGAAGCTTTCTTT
-,TRBJ2-3,-,TRBV7-3,CASSQLGTLDTQYF,TGTGCCAGCAGCCAATTAGGGACACTGGATACGCAGTATTTT
-,TRBJ2-7,-,TRBV7-8,CASSPRDTSYEQYF,TGTGCCAGCAGCCCCCGGGACACCTCCTACGAGCAGTACTTC
-,TRBJ1-3,-,TRBV5-4,CASSLQGGGNTIYF,TGTGCCAGCAGCCTGCAGGGAGGGGGAAACACCATATATTTT
-,TRBJ1-6,-,TRBV4-2,CASSQVTDSPLHF,TGTGCCAGCAGCCAAGTTACGGATTCACCCCTCCACTTT
-,TRBJ2-3,-,TRBV5-8,CASNSALSTDTQYF,TGTGCCAGCAATAGCGCACTTAGCACAGATACGCAGTATTTT
TRBD1,TRBJ1-1,few,TRBV5-6,CASSLRRGVGGITEAFF,TGTGCCAGCAGCTTACGCAGGGGGGTCGGAGGGATCACTGAAGCTTTCTTT
-,TRBJ2-3,-,TRBV19,CASSIGLGGTDTQYF,TGTGCCAGTAGTATAGGCCTAGGGGGCACAGATACGCAGTATTTT
TRBD2,TRBJ2-2,-,TRBV30,CAWSVTSGPMGGELFF,TGTGCCTGGAGTGTGACTAGCGGTCCTATGGGCGGGGAGCTGTTTTTT
-,TRBJ1-6,-,TRBV7-3,CASSLGSDNSPLHF,TGTGCCAGCAGCTTAGGTTCGGATAATTCACCCCTCCACTTT
-,TRBJ2-1,-,TRBV19,CASTPLDRKGSEQFF,TGTGCCAGTACGCCGTTGGACAGAAAAGGCAGTGAGCAGTTCTTC
-,TRBJ2-1,-,TRBV5-4,CASSRVGLEHNEQFF,TGTGCCAGCAGCCGGGTTGGTCTGGAACACAATGAGCAGTTCTTC